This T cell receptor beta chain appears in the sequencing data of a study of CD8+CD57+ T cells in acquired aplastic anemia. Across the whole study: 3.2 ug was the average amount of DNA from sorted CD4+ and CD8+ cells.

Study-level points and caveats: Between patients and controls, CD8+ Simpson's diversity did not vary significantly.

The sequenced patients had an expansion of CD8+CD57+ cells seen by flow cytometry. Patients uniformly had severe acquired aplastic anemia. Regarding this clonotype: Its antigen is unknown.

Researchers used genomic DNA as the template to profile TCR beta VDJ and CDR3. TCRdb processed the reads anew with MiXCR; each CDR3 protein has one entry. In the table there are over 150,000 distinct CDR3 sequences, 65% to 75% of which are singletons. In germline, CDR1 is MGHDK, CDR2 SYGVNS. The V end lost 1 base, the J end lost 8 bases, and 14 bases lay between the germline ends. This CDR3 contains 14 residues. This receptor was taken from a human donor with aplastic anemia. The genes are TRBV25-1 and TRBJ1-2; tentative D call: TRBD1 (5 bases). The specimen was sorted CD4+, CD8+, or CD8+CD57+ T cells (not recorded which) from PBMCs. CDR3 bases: TGTGCCAGCAGTGAATCTCGAATAAGGGGCGGCTACACCTTC. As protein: CASSESRIRGGYTF.